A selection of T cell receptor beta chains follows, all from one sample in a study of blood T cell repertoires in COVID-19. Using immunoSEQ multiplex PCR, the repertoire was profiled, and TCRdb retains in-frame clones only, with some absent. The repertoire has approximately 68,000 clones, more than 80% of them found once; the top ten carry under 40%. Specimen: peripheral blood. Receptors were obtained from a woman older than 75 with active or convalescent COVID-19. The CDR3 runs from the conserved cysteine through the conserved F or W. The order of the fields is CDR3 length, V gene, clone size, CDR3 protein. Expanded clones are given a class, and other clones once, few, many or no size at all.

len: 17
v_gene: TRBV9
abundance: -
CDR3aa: CASSVIPGQGLGNTIYF

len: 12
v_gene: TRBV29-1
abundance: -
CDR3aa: CSVTQGNTEAFF

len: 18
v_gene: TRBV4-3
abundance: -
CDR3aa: CASSQGTRGSGGPDTQYF

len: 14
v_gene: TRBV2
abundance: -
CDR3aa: CASSGTGLGEKLFF

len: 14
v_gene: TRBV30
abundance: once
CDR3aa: CAWDTGSENTEAFF

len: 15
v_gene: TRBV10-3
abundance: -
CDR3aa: CAIRPGQGSTDTQYF

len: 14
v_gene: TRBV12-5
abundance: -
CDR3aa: CASGLGQDQETQYF

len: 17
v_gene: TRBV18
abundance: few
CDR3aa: CASSPDAGGRTGSEAFF

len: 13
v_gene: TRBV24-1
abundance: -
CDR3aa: CATSEGPGYTQYF

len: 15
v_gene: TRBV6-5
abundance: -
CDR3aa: CASTRTSGGGNEQFF

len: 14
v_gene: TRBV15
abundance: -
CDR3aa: CATTGTGDTGELFF

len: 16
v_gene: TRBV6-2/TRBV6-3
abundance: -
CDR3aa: CASSYSPRGGNTEAFF

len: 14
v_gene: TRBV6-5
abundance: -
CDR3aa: CASSRLAGVETQYF

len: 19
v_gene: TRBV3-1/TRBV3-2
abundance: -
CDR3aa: CASGYWLRRGSGNTGELFF

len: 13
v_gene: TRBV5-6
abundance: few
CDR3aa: CASSYGVNTEAFF

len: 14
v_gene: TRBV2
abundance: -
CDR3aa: CASPTMDRGYGYTF

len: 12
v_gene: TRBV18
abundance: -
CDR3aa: CASSQQAYEQYF

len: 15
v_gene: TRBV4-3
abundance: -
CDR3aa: CASSQDFSGGYEQFF

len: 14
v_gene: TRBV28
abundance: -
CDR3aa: CASIGGRANQPQHF

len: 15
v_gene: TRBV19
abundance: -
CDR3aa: CASSMSGGMSYTQYF

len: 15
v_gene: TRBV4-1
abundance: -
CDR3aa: CASSQGGNRDRGAYF

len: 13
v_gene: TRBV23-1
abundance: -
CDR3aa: CASSPTGISAAFF

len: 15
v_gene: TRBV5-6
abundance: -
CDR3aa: CASSLNQGAGYGYTF

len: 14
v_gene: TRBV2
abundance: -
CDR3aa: CASSELAGPGEQYF

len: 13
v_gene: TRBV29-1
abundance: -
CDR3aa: CSSRTSGGSGLFF

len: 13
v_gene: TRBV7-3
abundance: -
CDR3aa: CASSFSGSHEQYF

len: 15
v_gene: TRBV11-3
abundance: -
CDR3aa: CASSPRRGARSEQYF

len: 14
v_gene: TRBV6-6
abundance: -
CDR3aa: CAANGGQDGYEQYF

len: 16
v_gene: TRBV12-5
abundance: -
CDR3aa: CASGFPFSYRGSEAFF

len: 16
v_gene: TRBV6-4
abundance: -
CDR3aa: CASSDSHRVVQETQYF

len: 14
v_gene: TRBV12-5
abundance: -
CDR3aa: CASRTGDRNEKLFF

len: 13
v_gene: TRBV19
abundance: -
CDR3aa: CASSMAGIYGYTF

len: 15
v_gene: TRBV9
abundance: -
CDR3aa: CASSGIQQGGTEAFF

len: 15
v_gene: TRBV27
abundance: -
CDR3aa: CASSLALGASYEQYF

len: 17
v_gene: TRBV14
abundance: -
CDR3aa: CASSQVQGHHSGNTIYF

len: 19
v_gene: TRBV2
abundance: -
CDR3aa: CASSESPTWVRYRNTEAFF

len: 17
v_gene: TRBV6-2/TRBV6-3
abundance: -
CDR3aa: CASSYSLTSGGGYEQFF

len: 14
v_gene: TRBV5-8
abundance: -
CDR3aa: CASSLLGGTDTQYF

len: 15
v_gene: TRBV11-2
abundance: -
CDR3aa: CASSLAGTGGNTIYF

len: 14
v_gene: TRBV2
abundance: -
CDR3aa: CASSARTGNYGYTF